The present TCR beta chain was sequenced within a study of blood T cell repertoires in COVID-19. This clone was picked up one time. TCRdb's copy holds only in-frame clones and misses some; the assay was immunoSEQ multiplex PCR. The repertoire holds roughly 100,000 clones, with 75% to 90% as singletons. The CDR3 is made up of 13 amino acids. V lost 2 bases and J lost 4, with 8 bases in between. CDR1 and CDR2 from the germline V gene are KGHSH and LQKENI. This chain connects TRBV18 to TRBJ2-5; maybe TRBD2 (5 bases). The sample consisted of peripheral blood. This clonotype originated in a human donor in a cohort sampled during active COVID-19. The CDR3 sequence is CASSPERAETQYF. The CDR3 DNA follows: TGTGCCAGCTCACCAGAGAGGGCAGAGACCCAGTACTTC. Based on the CDR3 plus reference TRBV18 and TRBJ2-5, the full variable domain is NAGVMQNPRHLVRRRGQEARLRCSPMKGHSHVYWYRQLPEEGLKFMVYLQKENIIDESGMPKERFSAEFPKEGPSILRIQQVVRGDSAAYFCASSPERAETQYFGPGTRLLVL.